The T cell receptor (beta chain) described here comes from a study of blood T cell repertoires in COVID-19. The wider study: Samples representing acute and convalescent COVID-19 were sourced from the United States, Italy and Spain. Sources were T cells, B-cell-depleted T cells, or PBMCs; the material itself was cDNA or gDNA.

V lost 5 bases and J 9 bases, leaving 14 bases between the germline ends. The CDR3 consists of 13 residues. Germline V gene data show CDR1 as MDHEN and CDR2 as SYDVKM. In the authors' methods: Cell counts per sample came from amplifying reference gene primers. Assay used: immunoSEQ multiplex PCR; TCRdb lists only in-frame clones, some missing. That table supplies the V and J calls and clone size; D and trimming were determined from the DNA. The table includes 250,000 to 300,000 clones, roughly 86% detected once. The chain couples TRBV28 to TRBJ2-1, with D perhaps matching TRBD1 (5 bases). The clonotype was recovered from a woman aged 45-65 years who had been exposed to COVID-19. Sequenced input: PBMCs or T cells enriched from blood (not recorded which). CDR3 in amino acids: CASSGAGLGEQFF. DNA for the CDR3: TGTGCCAGCAGTGGCGCAGGGCTTGGTGAGCAGTTCTTC.